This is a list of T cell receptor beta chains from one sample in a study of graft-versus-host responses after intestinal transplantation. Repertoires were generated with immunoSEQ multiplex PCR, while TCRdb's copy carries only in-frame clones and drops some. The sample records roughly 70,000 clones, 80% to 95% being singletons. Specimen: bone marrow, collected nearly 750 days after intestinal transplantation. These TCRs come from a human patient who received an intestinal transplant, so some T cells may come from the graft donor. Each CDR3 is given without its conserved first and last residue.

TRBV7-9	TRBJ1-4	ASSPFDSLRERLF
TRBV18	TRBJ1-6	ASSPPKGSIASPLH
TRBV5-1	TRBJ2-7	ASSLAQDLGEQY
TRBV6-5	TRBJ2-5	ASSSYSGKETQY
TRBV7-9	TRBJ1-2	ASSLGQGNYGYT
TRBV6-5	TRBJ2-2	ASSYRGLAPPGELF
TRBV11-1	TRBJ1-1	ASSLLRGAEAF
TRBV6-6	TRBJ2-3	ASTSKDTQY
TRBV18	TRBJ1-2	ASSPGPGEGQGYT
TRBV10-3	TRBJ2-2	AISVAESSTGELF
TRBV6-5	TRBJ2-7	ASARDSSSYEQY
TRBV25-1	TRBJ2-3	ASSESYYQTDTQY
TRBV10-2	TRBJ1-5	ASSHVVQSNQPQH
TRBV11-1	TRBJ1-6	ASSLEQGNSPLH
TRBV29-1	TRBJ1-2	SVEPQGMGDYGYT
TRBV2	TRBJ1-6	ASSERRSDNSPLH
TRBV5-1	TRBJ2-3	ASSRAGGPPDTQY
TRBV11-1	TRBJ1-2	ASSLVPGDRGSDGYT
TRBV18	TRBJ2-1	ASSPTAEEQF
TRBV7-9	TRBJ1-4	ASSLAVRRGLF
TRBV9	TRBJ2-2	ASSPGPPRNTGELF
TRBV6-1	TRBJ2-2	ASNPRSQLPALF
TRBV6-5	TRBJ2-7	ASSYPTGSNEQY
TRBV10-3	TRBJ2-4	AISESRENIQY
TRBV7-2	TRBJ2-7	ASSSQGSQYEQY
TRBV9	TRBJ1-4	ASSVEGTNEKLF
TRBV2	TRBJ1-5	ASRGRTGNQPQH
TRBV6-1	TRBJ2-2	ASSELAGGPGELF
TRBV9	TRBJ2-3	ASSVAPDLTDTQY
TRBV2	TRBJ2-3	ASSEGASGWTDTQY
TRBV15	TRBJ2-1	ATSRGGTSGTNEQF
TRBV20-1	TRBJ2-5	SAAYSETQY
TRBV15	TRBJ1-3	ATEKPGDRNTIY
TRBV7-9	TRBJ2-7	ASSSGGVTYEQY
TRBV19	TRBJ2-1	ASSMGDAGTYNEQF
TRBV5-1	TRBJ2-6	ASSSITGANVLT
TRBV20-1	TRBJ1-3	SASVRNTIY
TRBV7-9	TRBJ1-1	ASSLEDREAF